These 14 T cell receptor beta chains were all obtained from the same sample, sequenced in a study of blood T cell repertoires in COVID-19. Sequencing was performed with immunoSEQ multiplex PCR; in TCRdb, only in-frame clones are kept and a portion is missing. Among over 50,000 clones listed, 86% were seen once. The sequenced sample consisted of peripheral blood. The source is a man in his 70s with active COVID-19.

The V gene is TRBV4-3, the J gene TRBJ2-7, with TRBD1 identical over 7 bases. The CDR3 has 14 amino acids. V shed 3 bases, J shed 3 bases, and the junction held 5 bases outside the gene matches. CDR1 is LGHNA, CDR2 YSLEER, per germline. This chain's CDR3 is CASSQDWDSYEQYF. CDR3 bases: TGCGCCAGCAGCCAGGACTGGGACAGCTACGAGCAGTACTTC.

This chain uses TRBV6-2 or TRBV6-3 with TRBJ2-3; 7 bases map to TRBD1. The germline gives CDR1 MNHEY, CDR2 SVGEGT. The J segment lost 1 base and the V segment lost 0 bases, leaving 4 bases of the junction unmatched. The length of the CDR3 is 16 residues. CDR3 bases: TGTGCCAGCAGTTACTCGCCAGGGGGAGGCACAGATACGCAGTATTTT. Translated: CASSYSPGGGTDTQYF.

The genes are TRBV18 and TRBJ1-5; 7 bases fit TRBD1. The V gene's germline CDR1 is KGHSH and CDR2 LQKENI. The CDR3 has 14 amino acids. Trimming took 4 bases from V and 2 from J; bases not matched to a gene: 2. CDR3 nucleotide sequence: TGTGCCAGCTCACAGGGGACAGGCAATCAGCCCCAGCATTTT. Protein sequence: CASSQGTGNQPQHF.

This chain joins TRBV7-6 and TRBJ2-3, with a tentative D call TRBD2 (7 bases). Per the germline V gene, CDR1 is SGHVS and CDR2 is FNYEAQ. The ends were cut back, 11 bases at V and 5 bases at J, with 23 bases in the middle. The CDR3 is 15 residues long. The CDR3 nucleotides are TGTGCCGCAGGAGTTGGCGGGGGCAGGGGAGATACGCAGTATTTT. Residues: CAAGVGGGRGDTQYF.

The chain carries TRBV6-5 and TRBJ1-2, with 7 bases fitting TRBD1. The CDR3 extends over 13 amino acids. V shed 7 bases and J 8 bases; nucleotides not matched to a gene: 10. Germline V gene sequence: CDR1 MNHEY, CDR2 SVGAGI. The CDR3 region is CASIRRGLWGYTF. The CDR3 nucleotides read TGTGCCAGCATTAGGAGGGGGCTCTGGGGCTACACCTTC.

V is TRBV18 and J is TRBJ2-1; the match to TRBD2 covers 7 bases. CDR1 KGHSH and CDR2 LQKENI come from the germline V gene. V lost 1 base to trimming and J lost 6 bases; unmatched junction nucleotides: 6. The CDR3 is 15 residues long. CDR3 residues: CASSPRQRGANEQFF. CDR3 in DNA: TGTGCCAGCTCACCACGGCAGCGGGGAGCCAATGAGCAGTTCTTC.

This chain connects TRBV18 to TRBJ2-4; TRBD2 is a possible D gene (5 bases). Looked up from germline, CDR1 is KGHSH and CDR2 is LQKENI. This CDR3 is built from 11 residues. V was pared by 4 bases and J by 10 bases, with 8 bases between. The CDR3 sequence is CASSQDFIQYF. In nucleotides, the CDR3 is TGTGCCAGCTCACAGGACTTTATTCAGTACTTC.

V gene TRBV6-1 combines with J gene TRBJ1-5; 7 nucleotides match TRBD1. This CDR3 comprises 15 residues. Trimming at V came to 3 bases and at J to 6 bases, leaving 8 bases not matched to a gene. CDR1 and CDR2 (germline): MNHNS, SASEGT. CDR3 in amino acids: CASSDAGQVSQPQHF. The CDR3 nucleotides read TGTGCCAGCAGTGACGCAGGACAGGTGAGTCAGCCCCAGCATTTT.

The chain joins TRBV10-3 to TRBJ2-3, with a weak D call TRBD1 (6 bases). CDR3 length equals 15 residues. The V end was cut by 4 bases, the J end by 4 bases, with 15 bases between. Germline V gives CDR1 ENHRY, CDR2 SYGVKD. CDR3 loop: CAISGPGQGPDTQYF. The CDR3 DNA reads as TGTGCCATCAGTGGGCCGGGTCAGGGGCCAGATACGCAGTATTTT.

The DNA of the CDR3 is TGTGCCAGCTGGACAGGGTTGCACACTGAAGCTTTCTTT. Translation gives CASWTGLHTEAFF. The J gene is TRBJ1-1, the V gene TRBV27; TRBD1 agrees at 8 bases. CDR1 and CDR2 (germline): MNHEY, SMNVEV (reference sequence). This CDR3 has 13 residues. Losses at the gene ends were 8 bases for V and 3 bases for J; bases not matched to a gene: 5.

This chain joins TRBV7-2 and TRBJ2-7; 9 bases map to TRBD1. V dropped 2 bases and J dropped 4; count of bases not matched to a gene: 6. The CDR3 is 15 residues long. CDR1 and CDR2 (germline): SGHTA, FQGNSA. The CDR3 here is CASSLWGTGMYEQYF. The CDR3 coding sequence is TGTGCCAGCAGCTTATGGGGGACAGGGATGTACGAGCAGTACTTC.

The CDR3 protein is CASSPTGGGSYEQYF. For the CDR3, the DNA is TGTGCCAGCAGCCCCACAGGGGGCGGGAGCTACGAGCAGTACTTC. The chain joins TRBV7-2 to TRBJ2-7; 9 bases fit TRBD1. This CDR3 region has 15 residues. Germline-derived CDR1 and CDR2 are SGHTA and FQGNSA. The junction had 8 bases not matched to a gene; V was cut back by 5 bases and J by 3 bases.

The V call is TRBV19, the J call TRBJ2-2, with 7 bases fitting TRBD1. The V gene's germline CDR1 is LNHDA and CDR2 SQIVND (reference sequence). Trimming cost V 3 bases and J 3 bases; bases outside gene matches: 1. This CDR3 contains 14 residues. CDR3 in DNA: TGTGCCAGTAGTATCGGGACAGACACCGGGGAGCTGTTTTTT. This encodes CASSIGTDTGELFF.

This chain links TRBV6-2 or TRBV6-3 with TRBJ2-6; possible D gene TRBD2, 5 bases. The CDR3 is 15 amino acids. V lost 0 bases and J lost 2, with 5 bases in between. From germline, CDR1 is MNHEY and CDR2 SVGEGT. The DNA for the CDR3 is TGTGCCAGCAGTTACTCACTAGCTGGGGCCAACGTCCTGACTTTC. Its protein product is CASSYSLAGANVLTF.